This T cell receptor beta chain derives from a study of T cells in pancreatic ductal adenocarcinoma. CDR1 and CDR2 from the germline V gene are SQVTM and ANQGSEA. With V trimmed by 4 bases and J by 5 bases, 3 bases remained unmatched. The CDR3 is 13 amino acids. Surgery without prior neoadjuvant therapy was the treatment of the selected pancreatic ductal adenocarcinoma patients. The data were produced by immunoSEQ multiplex PCR, yet TCRdb's version contains in-frame clones alone and is incomplete. The data hold about 29,000 clones, with approximately 92% observed a single time. Sequencing was performed on PBMCs. V gene TRBV29-1 combines with J gene TRBJ2-3, with 10 bases lining up with TRBD2. This receptor was taken from a human donor with pancreatic ductal adenocarcinoma. The CDR3 region has the DNA TGCAGCGTTGTACTAGCGGGACTAGATACGCAGTATTTT. Its translation: CSVVLAGLDTQYF.